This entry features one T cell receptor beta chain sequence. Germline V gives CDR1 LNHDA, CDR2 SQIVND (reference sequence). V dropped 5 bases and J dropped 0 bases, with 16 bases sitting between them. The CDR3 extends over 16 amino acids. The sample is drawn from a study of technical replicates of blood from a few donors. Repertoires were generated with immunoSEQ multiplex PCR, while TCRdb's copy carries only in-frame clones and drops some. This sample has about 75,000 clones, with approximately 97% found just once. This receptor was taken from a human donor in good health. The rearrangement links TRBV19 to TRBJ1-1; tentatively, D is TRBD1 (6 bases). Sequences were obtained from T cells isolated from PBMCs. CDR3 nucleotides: TGTGCCAGTAGTCCGGGGGAGGGGGTTTTGAACACTGAAGCTTTCTTT. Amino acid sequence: CASSPGEGVLNTEAFF. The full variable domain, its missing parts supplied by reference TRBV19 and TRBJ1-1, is DGGITQSPKYLFRKEGQNVTLSCEQNLNHDAMYWYRQDPGQGLRLIYYSQIVNDFQKGDIAEGYSVSREKKESFPLTVTSAQKNPTAFYLCASSPGEGVLNTEAFFGQGTRLTVV.